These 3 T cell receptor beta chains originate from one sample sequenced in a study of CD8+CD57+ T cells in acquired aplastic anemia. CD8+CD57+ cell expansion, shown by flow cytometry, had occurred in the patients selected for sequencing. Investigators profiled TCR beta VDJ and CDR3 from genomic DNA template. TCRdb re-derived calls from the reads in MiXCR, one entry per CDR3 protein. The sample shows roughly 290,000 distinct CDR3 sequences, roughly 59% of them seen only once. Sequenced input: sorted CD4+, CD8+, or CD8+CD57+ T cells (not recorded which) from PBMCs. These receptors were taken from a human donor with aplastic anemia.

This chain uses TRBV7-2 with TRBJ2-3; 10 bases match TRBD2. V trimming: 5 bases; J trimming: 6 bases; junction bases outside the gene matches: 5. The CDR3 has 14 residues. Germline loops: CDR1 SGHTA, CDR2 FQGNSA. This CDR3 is CASSPRTSGDTQYF. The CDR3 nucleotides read TGTGCCAGCAGCCCGAGGACTAGCGGTGATACGCAGTATTTT.

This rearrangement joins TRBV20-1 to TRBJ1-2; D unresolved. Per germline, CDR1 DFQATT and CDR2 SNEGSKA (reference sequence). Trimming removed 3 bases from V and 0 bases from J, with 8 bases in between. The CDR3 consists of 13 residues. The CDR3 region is CSARGGTNYGYTF. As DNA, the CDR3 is TGCAGTGCTAGGGGTGGGACTAACTATGGCTACACCTTC.

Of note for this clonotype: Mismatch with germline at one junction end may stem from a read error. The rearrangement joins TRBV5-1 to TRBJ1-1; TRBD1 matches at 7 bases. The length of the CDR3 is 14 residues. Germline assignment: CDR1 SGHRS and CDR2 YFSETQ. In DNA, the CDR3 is TGTGCCAGCAGCTCGGGACAGCAAAACACTGAAGCTTTCTTT. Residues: CASSSGQQNTEAFF.